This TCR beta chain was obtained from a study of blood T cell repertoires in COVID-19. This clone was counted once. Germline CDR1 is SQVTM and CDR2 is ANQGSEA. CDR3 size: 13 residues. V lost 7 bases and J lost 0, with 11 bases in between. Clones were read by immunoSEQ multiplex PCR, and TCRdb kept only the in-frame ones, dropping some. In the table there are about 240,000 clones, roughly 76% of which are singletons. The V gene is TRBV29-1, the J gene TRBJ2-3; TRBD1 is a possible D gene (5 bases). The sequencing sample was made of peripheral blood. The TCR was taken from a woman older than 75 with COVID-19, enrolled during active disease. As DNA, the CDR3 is TGCAGCGAAAGACAGATTAGCACAGATACGCAGTATTTT. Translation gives CSERQISTDTQYF.